These 21 T cell receptor beta chains came from one sample sequenced in a study of cytomegalovirus exposure and HLA in healthy donors. A multiplex PCR was run with 60 Vbeta primers and 13 Jbeta primers. The table came from immunoSEQ multiplex PCR; TCRdb's copy has only in-frame clones and leaves some out. The sample consists of approximately 98,000 clones, around 72% of them appearing once. The sequencing sample was made of PBMCs. These receptors all stem from a man between 18 and 35 years old in good health and CMV-seropositive.

This clone was detected a few times. Other DNA sequences of this sample code for an identical CDR3. The gene calls are TRBV28 and TRBJ1-5; 8 bases map to TRBD1. V gave up 4 bases and J gave up 5 bases; unmatched junction bases: 4. The germline gives CDR1 MDHEN, CDR2 SYDVKM. This CDR3 spans 14 amino acids. This CDR3 is CASSSGQGYQPQHF. In DNA form, the CDR3 reads TGTGCCAGCAGTTCCGGACAGGGATATCAGCCCCAGCATTTT.

Points on this clone: One junction end does not reproduce the germline sequence, and a read error may be involved. Different DNA sequences within this sample yield the same CDR3. V is TRBV6-6 and J is TRBJ2-7, with 7 bases fitting TRBD2. The CDR3 covers 14 residues. The germline V gene encodes CDR1 MNHNY and CDR2 SVGAGI (reference sequence). The CDR3 nucleotides are TGTGCCAGCAGTTCAAATGGAGGGAGGGCCGAGCAGTATTTC. Residues: CASSSNGGRAEQYF.

This clone occurred a few times. V and J are TRBV10-3 and TRBJ1-6; no clear D gene. This CDR3 is built from 13 residues. The ends were cut back, 8 bases at V and 6 bases at J, with 11 bases in the middle. Germline V gives CDR1 ENHRY, CDR2 SYGVKD. This CDR3 is CAIAGLLNSPLHF. CDR3 in DNA: TGTGCCATCGCAGGCCTTCTTAATTCACCCCTCCACTTT.

The gene calls are TRBV5-4 and TRBJ2-2, with no clear D. This CDR3 has 12 residues. Germline CDR1 is SGHNT and CDR2 is YYREEE (reference sequence). Trimming took 3 bases from V and 4 from J, leaving 4 bases between them. The CDR3 sequence: CASSWATGELFF. The CDR3, as DNA: TGTGCCAGCAGCTGGGCCACCGGGGAGCTGTTTTTT.

This sequence joins TRBV7-9 and TRBJ1-1, with D possibly TRBD1 on 6 matching bases. The V end was cut by 3 bases, the J end by 0 bases, with 8 bases between. This CDR3 is 14 amino acids long. Germline loops: CDR1 SEHNR, CDR2 FQNEAQ (reference sequence). CDR3 nucleotide sequence: TGTGCCAGCAGCTTCGGGACAATGAACACTGAAGCTTTCTTT. It codes for CASSFGTMNTEAFF.

This chain joins TRBV27 and TRBJ1-5; D is possibly TRBD1 (6 bases). Germline V gives CDR1 MNHEY, CDR2 SMNVEV (reference sequence). V was clipped by 6 bases and J by 0 bases, with 9 bases between them. The CDR3 length is 14 residues. CDR3 nucleotide sequence: TGTGCCAGCAGCGACAGGTCTAGCAATCAGCCCCAGCATTTT. Its translation: CASSDRSSNQPQHF.

The V gene is TRBV11-2, the J gene TRBJ2-7; the D is unclear. The CDR3 is made up of 14 amino acids. Germline CDR1 SGHAT, CDR2 FQNNGV. The V end lost 4 bases, the J end lost 0 bases, and 10 bases lay between the germline ends. The CDR3 spells CASSSFVPSYEQYF. CDR3 nucleotide sequence: TGTGCCAGCAGCTCGTTTGTTCCCTCCTACGAGCAGTACTTC.

The chain employs TRBV6-1 and TRBJ1-2, with TRBD1 matching over 8 bases. The CDR3 has 15 residues. V lost 3 bases, J lost 4 bases, and 7 bases stayed unmatched. CDR1 is MNHNS, CDR2 SASEGT, per germline. This CDR3 is CASSEARGLGYGYTF. CDR3 nucleotides: TGTGCCAGCAGTGAGGCCAGGGGGCTTGGCTATGGCTACACCTTC.

The chain combines TRBV12-5 with TRBJ2-1; possibly TRBD2 for D (5 bases). This CDR3 contains 12 residues. The V end lost 1 base, the J end lost 12 bases, and 10 bases lay between the germline ends. Germline V gene lookup returns CDR1 LGHNT and CDR2 FRNRAP. DNA of the CDR3: TGTGCTAGTGGTTTGGATACTAGATGGCAGTTCTTC. As protein: CASGLDTRWQFF.

V is TRBV5-4 and J is TRBJ2-7; TRBD1 matches 7 bases. Per the germline V gene, CDR1 is SGHNT and CDR2 is YYREEE (reference sequence). V shed 4 bases, J shed 0 bases, and the junction held 7 bases outside the gene matches. The CDR3 runs to 15 residues. CDR3 residues: CASSRGQYTSYEQYF. The CDR3 DNA sequence: TGTGCCAGCAGCCGGGGACAGTATACCTCCTACGAGCAGTACTTC.

The CDR3 spells CASSLGGAETQYF. The CDR3 DNA follows: TGCGCCAGCAGCTTGGGGGGCGCAGAGACCCAGTACTTC. This chain uses TRBV5-1 with TRBJ2-5; D might be TRBD1 (5 bases). Germline loops: CDR1 SGHRS, CDR2 YFSETQ. The CDR3 is 13 residues long. V lost 0 bases to trimming and J lost 4 bases, with 7 bases between them.

The rearrangement uses TRBV5-1 and TRBJ2-5, with 8 positions matching TRBD1. The germline V gene encodes CDR1 SGHRS and CDR2 YFSETQ. V dropped 4 bases and J dropped 5; count of bases not matched to a gene: 4. The CDR3 loop spans 13 amino acids. The CDR3 spells CASSPTGAETQYF. CDR3 sequence (DNA): TGCGCCAGCAGCCCGACAGGGGCTGAGACCCAGTACTTC.

In its sample, this clone was seen once. The chain combines TRBV7-6 with TRBJ2-2; TRBD2 might be the D (6 bases). V was pared by 3 bases and J by 5 bases, with 7 bases between. The CDR3 is 13 amino acids. Germline V CDR1 and CDR2: SGHVS, FNYEAQ. CDR3 protein: CASSFGGTGELFF. CDR3 sequence (DNA): TGTGCCAGCAGCTTTGGAGGGACCGGGGAGCTGTTTTTT.

The gene calls are TRBV27 and TRBJ2-7; 7 bases fit TRBD1. Germline V lookup: CDR1 MNHEY, CDR2 SMNVEV (reference sequence). This CDR3 spans 15 amino acids. Germline trimming cut 0 bases from V and 4 bases from J; bases unmatched to any gene: 6. The CDR3 DNA follows: TGTGCCAGCAGTTTATCGGCAGGGGGTTTATACGAGCAGTACTTC. Translation: CASSLSAGGLYEQYF.

In the case of this clone: The same CDR3 can be traced to other DNA sequences in this sample. The chain employs TRBV14 and TRBJ1-3; D is unresolved. V shed 4 bases and J shed 0 bases, with 7 bases lying between them. The CDR3 is made up of 14 amino acids. Germline V gene data show CDR1 as SGHDN and CDR2 as FVKESK. CDR3 coding DNA: TGTGCCAGCAGCCCCACACACTCTGGAAACACCATATATTTT. Protein sequence: CASSPTHSGNTIYF.

The chain is built from TRBV19 and TRBJ2-3, with D perhaps matching TRBD2 (8 bases). The germline V gene encodes CDR1 LNHDA and CDR2 SQIVND (reference sequence). The ends were cut back, 3 bases at V and 2 bases at J, with 24 bases in the middle. This CDR3 is built from 19 residues. CDR3 nucleotides: TGTGCCAGTAGTATCTCGACAGGGTTTAGCGGGGCGGTCACAGATACGCAGTATTTT. As protein: CASSISTGFSGAVTDTQYF.

The J gene is TRBJ2-3, the V gene TRBV7-3, with TRBD2 matching over 8 bases. Losses at the gene ends were 2 bases for V and 4 bases for J; bases not matched to a gene: 2. Per the germline V gene, CDR1 is SGHTA and CDR2 is FQGTGA. The CDR3 length is 14 residues. The CDR3 coding sequence is TGTGCCAGCAGCTTAGGCGGGGGGCCAGATACGCAGTATTTT. This translates into CASSLGGGPDTQYF.

This rearrangement joins TRBV7-8 to TRBJ1-6; D is unresolved. Per the germline V gene, CDR1 is SGHVS and CDR2 is FQNEAQ. The CDR3 consists of 12 residues. The ends were cut back, 1 base at V and 11 bases at J, with 6 bases in the middle. CDR3 sequence reads: CASSLVEPPLHF. CDR3 nucleotide sequence: TGTGCCAGCAGCTTAGTCGAGCCACCCCTCCACTTT. Complete variable domain (other parts from reference TRBV7-8 and TRBJ1-6): GAGVSQSPRYKVAKRGQDVALRCDPISGHVSLFWYQQALGQGPEFLTYFQNEAQLDKSGLPSDRFFAERPEGSVSTLKIQRTQQEDSAVYLCASSLVEPPLHFGNGTRLTVT.

This clone was counted between two and nine times. The chain recombines TRBV6-5 with TRBJ1-1; 8 nucleotides line up with TRBD1. Germline trimming cut 5 bases from V and 8 bases from J; bases unmatched to any gene: 4. The CDR3 is 12 amino acids. From germline, CDR1 is MNHEY and CDR2 SVGAGI. CDR3 loop: CASSDRTGEAFF. The CDR3 DNA reads as TGTGCCAGCAGTGACCGGACAGGGGAAGCTTTCTTT.

V gene TRBV5-1 combines with J gene TRBJ1-2; 10 bases map to TRBD1. The CDR3 is 13 residues long. J was trimmed by 7 bases and V by 4 bases; bases with no gene match: 4. The germline V gene has CDR1 SGHRS and CDR2 YFSETQ. The CDR3 here is CASSLGQGGGYTF. Written as DNA, the CDR3 is TGCGCCAGCAGCCTAGGACAGGGGGGTGGCTACACCTTC. Filled out from reference TRBV5-1 and TRBJ1-2, the complete variable domain reads KAGVTQTPRYLIKTRGQQVTLSCSPISGHRSVSWYQQTPGQGLQFLFEYFSETQRNKGNFPGRFSGRQFSNSRSEMNVSTLELGDSALYLCASSLGQGGGYTFGSGTRLTVV.

The V gene is TRBV28, the J gene TRBJ2-7; 8 bases map to TRBD1. The CDR3 contains 15 residues. CDR1 and CDR2 (germline): MDHEN, SYDVKM. V lost 3 bases, J lost 2 bases, and 6 bases stayed unmatched. The CDR3 DNA follows: TGTGCCAGCAGTTTGTCCGGGACAGGAGCCTACGAGCAGTACTTC. Translation: CASSLSGTGAYEQYF.